The 3 T cell receptor beta chains listed next were all sequenced from one sample in a study of cytomegalovirus exposure and HLA in healthy donors. 13 Jbeta primers and 60 Vbeta primers were used for the PCR. Assay: immunoSEQ multiplex PCR; the TCRdb copy retains only in-frame clones and omits some. In the table there are some 110,000 clones, over 60% of which are singletons. The specimen was PBMCs. These receptors were collected from a woman aged 40 to 50 in good health and CMV-seropositive.

The chain employs TRBV6-1 and TRBJ1-2; TRBD1 is a possible D gene (6 bases). Germline-derived CDR1 and CDR2 are MNHNS and SASEGT. This CDR3 is 15 amino acids long. V was clipped by 2 bases and J by 5 bases, with 15 bases between them. DNA of the CDR3: TGTGCCAGCAGTGAAATGTTCGGACAGCCTTATGGCTACACCTTC. Protein sequence: CASSEMFGQPYGYTF.

V gene TRBV28 combines with J gene TRBJ1-4; the D is unclear. The CDR3 sequence is 14 residues long. The V gene's germline CDR1 is MDHEN and CDR2 SYDVKM. With 4 bases removed from V and 2 bases from J, the gap between germline ends came to 8 bases. Written as DNA, the CDR3 is TGTGCCAGCAGTTCTAGACCCACTAATGAAAAACTGTTTTTT. Protein sequence: CASSSRPTNEKLFF.

The genes are TRBV27 and TRBJ2-2; TRBD1 agrees at 9 bases. The length of the CDR3 is 16 residues. Germline V gives CDR1 MNHEY, CDR2 SMNVEV (reference sequence). Trimming cost V 5 bases and J 2 bases; bases outside gene matches: 6. CDR3 region: CASSTRGQGNTGELFF. CDR3 coding DNA: TGTGCCAGCAGTACCAGGGGACAGGGAAACACCGGGGAGCTGTTTTTT.